The rows below give T cell receptor beta chains drawn from one sample of a study of cytomegalovirus exposure and HLA in healthy donors. Profiled with immunoSEQ multiplex PCR; TCRdb holds only in-frame clones, not every one. This table has 150,000 to 200,000 clones, over 70% appearing once. The specimen was PBMCs. The receptors come from a boy aged 2 to 10 in good health and CMV-seronegative. Both conserved end residues are part of each CDR3. D genes are given only for firm matches. Rows give clone size only sometimes, using once, few, many, or a class for an expanded clone.

d_gene,abundance,j_gene,v_gene,CDR3nt,CDR3aa
TRBD2,.,TRBJ2-7,TRBV30,TGTGCCTGGAGCGCTGGACTAGCGGGTTACGAGCAGTACTTC,CAWSAGLAGYEQYF
TRBD1,.,TRBJ1-2,TRBV7-2,TGTGCCAGCAGCCCGACAGGGGCCTATGGCTACACCTTC,CASSPTGAYGYTF
.,.,TRBJ2-1,TRBV5-5,TGTGCCAGCAGCCAAGACTTGGATGAGCAGTTCTTC,CASSQDLDEQFF
.,.,TRBJ1-6,TRBV13,TGTGCCAGCAGGTACAGGTCACCCCTCCACTTT,CASRYRSPLHF
.,.,TRBJ1-1,TRBV28,TGTGCCAGCAGTCCCCGTTTTTTCGCTGAAGCTTTCTTT,CASSPRFFAEAFF
TRBD1,few,TRBJ1-1,TRBV25-1,TGTGCCAGCAGACCGACAGGGCCTGACACTGAAGCTTTCTTT,CASRPTGPDTEAFF
TRBD2,.,TRBJ2-7,TRBV19,TGTGCCAGTAGGGGGACTAGCACGATGGGCGAGCAGTACTTC,CASRGTSTMGEQYF
TRBD1,.,TRBJ2-1,TRBV7-7,TGTGCCAGCAGCCCAACTGACAGGGGGGTTGAGCAGTTCTTC,CASSPTDRGVEQFF
TRBD2,.,TRBJ2-5,TRBV10-3,TGTGCCATCAGTTGGACTAGCGGGGACCTCCAAGAGACCCAGTACTTC,CAISWTSGDLQETQYF
TRBD1,.,TRBJ1-4,TRBV13,TGTGCCAGCAGCGACCGGGACAGTAATGAGAAACTGTTTTTT,CASSDRDSNEKLFF
TRBD2,.,TRBJ2-1,TRBV28,TGTGCCAGCAGTTTAAGGACTAGCGGGCATGACAATGAGCAGTTCTTC,CASSLRTSGHDNEQFF
TRBD1,.,TRBJ1-2,TRBV4-3,TGCGCCAGCAGCCACACAGGGGGCGCAGGCTACACCTTC,CASSHTGGAGYTF
.,.,TRBJ2-1,TRBV9,TGTGCCAGCAGCGTAGGGATAGCGCAGTACAATGAGCAGTTCTTC,CASSVGIAQYNEQFF
.,.,TRBJ2-5,TRBV5-4,TGTGCCAGCAGCCCCTCGAAGCGGGAGACCCAGTACTTC,CASSPSKRETQYF
TRBD2,few,TRBJ2-1,TRBV18,TGTGCCAGCTCACCACTGGGGGGGAGCTCCTACAATGAGCAGTTCTTC,CASSPLGGSSYNEQFF
TRBD1,.,TRBJ1-6,TRBV30,TGTGCCTGGAGTGCAGACAGGGGGAATTCACCCCTCCACTTT,CAWSADRGNSPLHF
TRBD1,.,TRBJ2-7,TRBV29-1,TGCAGCGTTGAGGACAGGGAAAGGAGCTCCTACGAGCAGTACTTC,CSVEDRERSSYEQYF
TRBD1,.,TRBJ1-2,TRBV12-5,TGTGCTAGTGGTCCAGGACAGGGGGCACGCACCTTC,CASGPGQGARTF
.,few,TRBJ1-1,TRBV30,TGTGCCTGGAGGGAGGGTTTGGGTACTGAAGCTTTCTTT,CAWREGLGTEAFF
TRBD2,once,TRBJ2-5,TRBV10-2,TGCGCCAGCAGTGAGTTAGCGGGGGACCAAGAGACCCAGTACTTC,CASSELAGDQETQYF
.,.,TRBJ2-3,TRBV9,TGTGCCAGCAGCGTAGGTAGGGGTGGCGGCACAGATACGCAGTATTTT,CASSVGRGGGTDTQYF
TRBD1,.,TRBJ2-3,TRBV5-6,TGTGCCAGCAGCCGGGACAGGGCCCCAGATACGCAGTATTTT,CASSRDRAPDTQYF
.,.,TRBJ2-7,TRBV4-1,TGCGCCAGCAGCCAGGAGATCCGCTACGAGCAGTACTTC,CASSQEIRYEQYF
.,.,TRBJ1-1,TRBV18,TGTGCCAGCTCACCAGGGGAGGGGCAAGGAGCTTTCTTT,CASSPGEGQGAFF
.,.,TRBJ1-2,TRBV5-4,TGTGCCAGCACGGGAATCTATGGCTACACCTTC,CASTGIYGYTF
TRBD2,once,TRBJ2-7,TRBV28,TGTGCCAGCAGCCTGACTAGCGGGAGCTTCGAGCAGTACTTC,CASSLTSGSFEQYF
TRBD1,.,TRBJ2-7,TRBV7-9,TGTGCCAGCAGCTTAACGTCGGCAGGGGGCTACGAGCAGTACTTC,CASSLTSAGGYEQYF
TRBD2,.,TRBJ2-7,TRBV6-5,TGTGCCAGCAGCAATAGCGGGAGGGCCCACGAGCAGTACTTC,CASSNSGRAHEQYF
.,.,TRBJ2-5,TRBV6-5,TGTGCCAGCAGGCCGTTCGCGGAAGAGACCCAGTACTTC,CASRPFAEETQYF
.,few,TRBJ1-2,TRBV27,TGTGCCAGCGGCTGGGTCATGGGGGGTGGCTACACCTTC,CASGWVMGGGYTF
.,.,TRBJ1-5,TRBV19,TGTGCCAGTAGCCCATTCCGGTATAGCAATCAGCCCCAGCATTTT,CASSPFRYSNQPQHF
TRBD2,.,TRBJ2-7,TRBV30,TGTGCCTGGACTAGCGGGAGGGGACTAACCTACGAGCAGTACTTC,CAWTSGRGLTYEQYF
.,.,TRBJ1-4,TRBV13,TGTGCCAGCAGCTTAATGGCAGGGCCACTAAGCACTAATGAAAAACTGTTTTTT,CASSLMAGPLSTNEKLFF
TRBD1,.,TRBJ2-5,TRBV2,TGTGCCAGCAGAGCCGGGACAGGGAGCGAGACCCAGTACTTC,CASRAGTGSETQYF
TRBD2,.,TRBJ2-1,TRBV7-9,TGTGCCAGCAGCGCGGGACTAGCGCCAAGGAGGATCCCTTACAATGAGCAGTTCTTC,CASSAGLAPRRIPYNEQFF
TRBD1,.,TRBJ1-1,TRBV6-1,TGTGCCAGCATCATAGGACAGGGAGCTGAAGCTTTCTTT,CASIIGQGAEAFF
.,once,TRBJ1-2,TRBV30,TGTGCCTGGAGTGTGCCAGGGCCAAACTATGGCTACACCTTC,CAWSVPGPNYGYTF
.,.,TRBJ1-2,TRBV15,TGTGCCACCAGCAGAGATAGAGAAGCGGATGGCTACACCTTC,CATSRDREADGYTF
TRBD1,.,TRBJ1-1,TRBV15,TGTGCCACCAGCGTTACCACCGGGACAGGTGGTTCCGTCTATGAAGCTTTCTTT,CATSVTTGTGGSVYEAFF
.,.,TRBJ2-7,TRBV11-3,TGTGCCAGCAGCTTAGCTGGGGGAGGCGAGCAGTACTTC,CASSLAGGGEQYF
.,.,TRBJ1-1,TRBV30,TGTGCCTGGAGTGTAAGGGGTCTAGGGGGTACCACTGAAGCTTTCTTT,CAWSVRGLGGTTEAFF
.,once,TRBJ1-2,TRBV4-3,TGCGCCAGCAGCCGCCTGACCCCGGACGGGATCTATGGCTACACCTTC,CASSRLTPDGIYGYTF
.,once,TRBJ2-3,TRBV6-4,TGTGCCAACCGACAGGCAAATACGCAGTATTTT,CANRQANTQYF
TRBD1,.,TRBJ1-2,TRBV7-9,TGTGCCAGCAGCTTAAGGGGGCAGAAGTTAAACTATGGCTACACCTTC,CASSLRGQKLNYGYTF
TRBD1,.,TRBJ1-2,TRBV7-2,TGTGCCAGCAGTCGACAGGACAGGACTAACTATGGCTACACCTTC,CASSRQDRTNYGYTF